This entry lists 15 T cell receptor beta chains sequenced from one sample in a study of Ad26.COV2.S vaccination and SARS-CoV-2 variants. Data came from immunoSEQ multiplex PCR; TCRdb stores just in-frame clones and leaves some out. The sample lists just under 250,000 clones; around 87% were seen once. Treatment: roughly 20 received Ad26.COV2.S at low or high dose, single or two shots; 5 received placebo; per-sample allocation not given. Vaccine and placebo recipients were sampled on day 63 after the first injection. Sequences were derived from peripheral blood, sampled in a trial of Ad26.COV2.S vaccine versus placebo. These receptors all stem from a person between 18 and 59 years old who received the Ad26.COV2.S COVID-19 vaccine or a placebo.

CDR3 region: CASSQDRRAYNSPLHF. CDR3 bases: TGCGCCAGCAGCCAAGATCGGAGGGCCTATAATTCACCCCTCCACTTT. The V and J genes are TRBV4-3 and TRBJ1-6; D is undetermined. The germline gives CDR1 LGHNA, CDR2 YSLEER. The ends were cut back, 0 bases at V and 2 bases at J, with 8 bases in the middle. The CDR3 contains 16 residues.

Here the CDR3 DNA reads TGTGCCAGCGGCGAGCGGATAATAAATGAGCAGTTCTTC. This translates into CASGERIINEQFF. The chain is built from TRBV11-2 and TRBJ2-1; D is perhaps TRBD2 (5 bases). CDR3 length: 13 amino acids. Germline CDR1 SGHAT, CDR2 FQNNGV. The V gene lost 8 bases and the J gene lost 7 bases, with 15 bases spanning the gap.

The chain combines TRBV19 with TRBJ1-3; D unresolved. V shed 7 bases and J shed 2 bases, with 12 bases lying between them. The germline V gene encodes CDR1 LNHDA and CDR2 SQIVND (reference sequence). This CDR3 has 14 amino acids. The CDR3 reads CASIGGVPGNTIYF. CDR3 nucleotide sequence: TGTGCCAGTATCGGCGGGGTACCTGGAAACACCATATATTTT.

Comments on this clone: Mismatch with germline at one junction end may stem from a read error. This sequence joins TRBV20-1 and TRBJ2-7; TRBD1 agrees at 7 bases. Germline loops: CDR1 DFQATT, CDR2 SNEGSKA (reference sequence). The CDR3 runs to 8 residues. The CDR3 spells CSAIGGTF. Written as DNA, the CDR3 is TGCAGTGCTATAGGGGGCACCTTC.

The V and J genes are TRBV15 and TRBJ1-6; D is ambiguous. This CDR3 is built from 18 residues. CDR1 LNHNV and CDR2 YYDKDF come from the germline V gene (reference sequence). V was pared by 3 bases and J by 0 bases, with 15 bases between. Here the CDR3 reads CATSSPGGRDSYNSPLHF. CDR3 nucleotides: TGTGCCACCAGCAGTCCCGGAGGGAGAGACTCCTATAATTCACCCCTCCACTTT.

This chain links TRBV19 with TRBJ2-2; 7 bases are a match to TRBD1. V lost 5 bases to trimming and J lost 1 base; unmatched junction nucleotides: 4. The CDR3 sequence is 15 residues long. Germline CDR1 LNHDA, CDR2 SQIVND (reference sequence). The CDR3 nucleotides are TGTGCCAGTAGTCTAGGACAGGTGAACACCGGGGAGCTGTTTTTT. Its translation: CASSLGQVNTGELFF.

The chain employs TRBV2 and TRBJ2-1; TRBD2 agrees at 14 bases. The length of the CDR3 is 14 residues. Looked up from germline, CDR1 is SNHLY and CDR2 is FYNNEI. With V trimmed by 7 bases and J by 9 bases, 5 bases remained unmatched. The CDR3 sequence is CASNGLAGGGEQFF. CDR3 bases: TGTGCCAGCAACGGACTAGCGGGGGGTGGTGAGCAGTTCTTC.

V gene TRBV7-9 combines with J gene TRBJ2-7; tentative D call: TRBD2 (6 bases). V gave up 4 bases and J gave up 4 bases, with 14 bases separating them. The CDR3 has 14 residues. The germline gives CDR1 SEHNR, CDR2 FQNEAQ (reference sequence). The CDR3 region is CASSSTGTVYEQYF. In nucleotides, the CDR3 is TGTGCCAGCAGCTCGACCGGGACTGTTTACGAGCAGTACTTC.

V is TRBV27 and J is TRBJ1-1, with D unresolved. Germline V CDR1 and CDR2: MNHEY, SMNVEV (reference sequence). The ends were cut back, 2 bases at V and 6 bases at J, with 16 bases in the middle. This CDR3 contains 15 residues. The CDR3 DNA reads TGTGCCAGCAGTTTACACCCCACTGTTACCCCTGAAGCTTTCTTT. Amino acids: CASSLHPTVTPEAFF.

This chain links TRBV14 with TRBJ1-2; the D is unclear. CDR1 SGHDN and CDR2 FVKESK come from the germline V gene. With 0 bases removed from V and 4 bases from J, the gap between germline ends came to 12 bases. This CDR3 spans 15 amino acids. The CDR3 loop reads CASSQDSRGSYGYTF. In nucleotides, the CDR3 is TGTGCCAGCAGCCAAGATAGCCGGGGAAGCTATGGCTACACCTTC.

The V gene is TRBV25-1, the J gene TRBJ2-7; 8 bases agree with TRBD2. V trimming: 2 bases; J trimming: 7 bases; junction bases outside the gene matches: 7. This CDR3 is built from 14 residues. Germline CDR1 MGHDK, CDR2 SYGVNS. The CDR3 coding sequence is TGTGCCAGCAGTGAACCGAGCGGGAGTAGGGAGCAGTACTTC. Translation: CASSEPSGSREQYF.

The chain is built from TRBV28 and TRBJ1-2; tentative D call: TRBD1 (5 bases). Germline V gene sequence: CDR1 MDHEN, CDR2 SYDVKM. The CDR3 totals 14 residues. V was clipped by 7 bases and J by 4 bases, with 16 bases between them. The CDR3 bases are TGTGCCAGCACCCTTGGAGGGACCTTCTATGGCTACACCTTC. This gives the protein CASTLGGTFYGYTF.

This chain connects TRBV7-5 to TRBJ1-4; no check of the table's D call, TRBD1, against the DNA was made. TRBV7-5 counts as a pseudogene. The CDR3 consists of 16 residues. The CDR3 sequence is CARSRRSRCRYEKLFF. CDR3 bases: TGTGCCAGAAGCAGACGTTCCAGGTGCCGCTATGAAAAACTGTTTTTT.

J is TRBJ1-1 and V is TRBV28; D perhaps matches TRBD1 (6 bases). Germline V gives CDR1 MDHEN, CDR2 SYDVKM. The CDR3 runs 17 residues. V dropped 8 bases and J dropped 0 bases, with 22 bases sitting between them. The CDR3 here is CASRGHREAVVNTEAFF. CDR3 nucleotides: TGTGCCAGCCGTGGCCACAGGGAGGCCGTTGTGAACACTGAAGCTTTCTTT.

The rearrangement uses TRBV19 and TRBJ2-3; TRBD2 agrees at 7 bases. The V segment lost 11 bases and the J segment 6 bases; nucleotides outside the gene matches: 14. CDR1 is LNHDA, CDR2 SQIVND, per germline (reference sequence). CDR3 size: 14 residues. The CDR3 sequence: CAVSRGLNSDTQYF. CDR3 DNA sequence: TGTGCCGTATCGCGGGGACTAAACTCTGATACGCAGTATTTT. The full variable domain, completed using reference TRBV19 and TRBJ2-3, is DGGITQSPKYLFRKEGQNVTLSCEQNLNHDAMYWYRQDPGQGLRLIYYSQIVNDFQKGDIAEGYSVSREKKESFPLTVTSAQKNPTAFYLCAVSRGLNSDTQYFGPGTRLTVL.